The T cell receptor beta chain under discussion was sequenced for a study of PD-L1 blockade in urothelial cancer. The wider study: It was around 2014 that patients started atezolizumab at 1,200 mg intravenously every 3 weeks. Blood was tested 3 weeks (second dose) and 6 weeks into treatment. T cells numbered a median of approximately 150,000 in the blood samples.

CDR3 length: 16 amino acids. With V trimmed by 5 bases and J by 5 bases, 10 bases remained unmatched. The V gene's germline CDR1 is MDHEN and CDR2 SYDVKM. Noted time point: pretreatment peripheral blood. Repertoires were generated with immunoSEQ multiplex PCR, while TCRdb's copy carries only in-frame clones and drops some. This table holds 60,000 to 65,000 clones, around 81% found once. The starting material was PBMCs, obtained around atezolizumab (anti-PD-L1) treatment. The chain links TRBV28 to TRBJ2-5; 11 bases map to TRBD2. The receptor was isolated from a man between 65 and 85 years old with urothelial cancer. CDR3 protein: CASSPLGLAGGETQYF. CDR3 nucleotide sequence: TGTGCCAGCAGTCCCCTCGGGCTAGCGGGAGGCGAGACCCAGTACTTC. Full variable domain (outside the CDR3, taken from reference TRBV28 and TRBJ2-5): DVKVTQSSRYLVKRTGEKVFLECVQDMDHENMFWYRQDPGLGLRLIYFSYDVKMKEKGDIPEGYSVSREKKERFSLILESASTNQTSMYLCASSPLGLAGGETQYFGPGTRLLVL.